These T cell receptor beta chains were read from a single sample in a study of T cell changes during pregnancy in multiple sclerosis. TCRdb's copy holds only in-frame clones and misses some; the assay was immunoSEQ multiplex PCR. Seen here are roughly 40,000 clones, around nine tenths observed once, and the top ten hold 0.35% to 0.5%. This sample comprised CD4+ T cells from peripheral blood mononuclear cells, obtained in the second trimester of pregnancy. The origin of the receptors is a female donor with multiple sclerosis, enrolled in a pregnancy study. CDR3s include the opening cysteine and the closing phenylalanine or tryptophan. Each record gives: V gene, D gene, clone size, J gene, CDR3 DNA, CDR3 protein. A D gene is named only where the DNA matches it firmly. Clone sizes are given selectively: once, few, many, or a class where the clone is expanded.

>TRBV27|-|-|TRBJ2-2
TGTGCCAGCAGGCTTAGCCTGAACACCGGGGAGCTGTTTTTT
CASRLSLNTGELFF
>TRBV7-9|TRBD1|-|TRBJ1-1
TGTGCCAGCAGCCCTGGGGACAGGGGAAGGGACACTGAAGCTTTCTTT
CASSPGDRGRDTEAFF
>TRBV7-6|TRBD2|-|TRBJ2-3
TGTGCCAGCAGCTCCCCAAGCGGGAGGGCACCAGATACGCAGTATTTT
CASSSPSGRAPDTQYF
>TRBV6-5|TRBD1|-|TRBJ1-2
TGTGCCAGCTTCGGGACAGCTAACTATGGCTACACCTTC
CASFGTANYGYTF
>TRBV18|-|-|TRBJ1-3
TGTGCCAGCTCAGACACTACAGGATCTGGAAACACCATATATTTT
CASSDTTGSGNTIYF
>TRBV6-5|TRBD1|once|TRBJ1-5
TGTGCCAGCAGCCTCGACAGGGGTAATCAGCCCCAGCATTTT
CASSLDRGNQPQHF
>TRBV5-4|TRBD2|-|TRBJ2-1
TGTGCCAGCAGCTTCGGGCTAGCGGGTTTAAGCTCCTACAATGAGCAGTTCTTC
CASSFGLAGLSSYNEQFF
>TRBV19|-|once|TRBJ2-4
TGTGCCAGTAGCCCGCAACTACTAGCCAAAAACATTCAGTACTTC
CASSPQLLAKNIQYF
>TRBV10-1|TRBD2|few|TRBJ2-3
TGCGCCAGCAGTACCCCGGGACTAGCGGGAGTTACGCAGTATTTT
CASSTPGLAGVTQYF
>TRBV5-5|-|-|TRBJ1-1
TGTGCCAGCAGCTTACTAGACTCGGCTGAAGCTTTCTTT
CASSLLDSAEAFF
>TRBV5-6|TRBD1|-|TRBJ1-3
TGTGCCAGCAGCTCCGGACAGGCTGGGGGAAACACCATATATTTT
CASSSGQAGGNTIYF
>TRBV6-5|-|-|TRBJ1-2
TGTGCCAGCAGATCCCCGAGGGTCTATGGCTACACCTTC
CASRSPRVYGYTF
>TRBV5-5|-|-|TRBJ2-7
TGTGCCAGCAGTTTCCAAGGGGGTGGGAGACCCTACGAGCAGTACTTC
CASSFQGGGRPYEQYF
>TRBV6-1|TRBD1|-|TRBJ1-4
TGTGCCAGCAGAACCGGGACAGGGGAGGAAAAACTGTTTTTT
CASRTGTGEEKLFF
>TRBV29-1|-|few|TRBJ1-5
TGCAGCGTTGAAGGACACAGCAATCAGCCCCAGCATTTT
CSVEGHSNQPQHF
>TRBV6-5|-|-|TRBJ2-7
TGTGCCAGCAGCCGAGGACAGACTTACGAGCAGTACTTC
CASSRGQTYEQYF
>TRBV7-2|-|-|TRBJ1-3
TGTGCCAGCAGCTTGGACACCCTCTCTGGAAACACCATATATTTT
CASSLDTLSGNTIYF
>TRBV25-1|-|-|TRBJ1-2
TGTGCCAGCAGTGAGAACAGGGACGGCTACACCTTC
CASSENRDGYTF
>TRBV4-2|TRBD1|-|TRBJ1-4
TGTGCCAGCAGCCAAGAGCCCGGGACAGGGAGTGAAAAACTGTTTTTT
CASSQEPGTGSEKLFF
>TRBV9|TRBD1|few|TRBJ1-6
TGTGCCAGCAGCTTGGGATCGGGACAGGAGGGCTCACCCCTCCACTTT
CASSLGSGQEGSPLHF
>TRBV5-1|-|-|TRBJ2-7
TGCGCCAGCAGCACCGGACAGTACGAGCAGTACTTC
CASSTGQYEQYF
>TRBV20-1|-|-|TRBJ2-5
TGCAGTGCTAATATCGGAGAGACCCAGTACTTC
CSANIGETQYF
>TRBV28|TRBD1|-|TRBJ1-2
TGTGCCAGTGGGACAGCCCCTAACTATGGCTACACCTTC
CASGTAPNYGYTF
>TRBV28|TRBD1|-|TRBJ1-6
TGTGCCAGCAGTTCGACTACCGGGACAGGGTCACCCCTCCACTTT
CASSSTTGTGSPLHF
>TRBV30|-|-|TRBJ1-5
TGTGCCTGGAGTGTAGCGGGGACTGGGCAGCCCCAGCATTTT
CAWSVAGTGQPQHF
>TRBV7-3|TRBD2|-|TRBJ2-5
TGTGCCAGCAGCTTTAGCGGGGGGGATCAGGAGACCCAGTACTTC
CASSFSGGDQETQYF
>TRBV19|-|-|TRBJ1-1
TGTGCCAGTAGTACGGACGGGAGCAACACTGAAGCTTTCTTT
CASSTDGSNTEAFF
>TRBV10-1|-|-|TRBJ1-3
TGCGCCAGCAGTGAGGGCCTAATAGCGGACACCATATATTTT
CASSEGLIADTIYF
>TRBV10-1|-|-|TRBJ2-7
TGCGCCAGACTTCCGGGACTCTACTACGAGCAGTACTTC
CARLPGLYYEQYF
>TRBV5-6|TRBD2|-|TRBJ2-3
TGTGCCAGCAGCCCGTTGACTAGCGGGGGGGCAGATACGCAGTATTTT
CASSPLTSGGADTQYF
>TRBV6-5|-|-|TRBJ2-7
TGTGCCAGCAGAGGTTTGGGGGGCTCCTACGAGCAGTACTTC
CASRGLGGSYEQYF
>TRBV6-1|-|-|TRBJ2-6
TGTGCCAGCAGCCGACATAAGTCTGGGGCCAACGTCCTGACTTTC
CASSRHKSGANVLTF